This TCR beta chain comes out of a study of T cell responses to AZD1222 COVID-19 vaccine. Looking at the study overall: Whether given at about 4 or about 12 weeks, second doses were pooled.

To note about this clone: What it binds is not known.

The V end lost 6 bases, the J end lost 3 bases, and 6 bases lay between the germline ends. The CDR3 loop spans 11 amino acids. The germline gives CDR1 LGHDT, CDR2 YNNKEL (reference sequence). Findings of the study overall: Every sample of the repertoires postdated the peak T cell response. Baseline seropositives among AZD1222 recipients totaled only five to seven. Donors skewed white British and female; clonal diversity was possibly underestimated.

Some clones are missing from TCRdb's copy, which holds only in-frame ones; the method was immunoSEQ multiplex PCR. The repertoire has about 100,000 clones, around nine tenths of them found once; the top ten carry about 15%. The source is an adult in good health. The rearrangement uses TRBV3-1 (or the pseudogene TRBV3-2) and TRBJ2-7; no clear D gene. The source material was peripheral blood, sampled on day 0 of AZD1222 vaccination. The CDR3 sequence: CASSFGYEQYF. The CDR3 DNA sequence: TGTGCCAGCAGTTTCGGCTACGAGCAGTACTTC.